This T cell receptor (beta chain) was documented in a study of cytomegalovirus exposure and HLA in healthy donors. At the level of the study: Within the Caucasian-associated ancestry cluster were 65% to 85% of the 300 to 450 genotyped donors.

Comments on this clone: Its antigen is as yet unknown.

Study-level findings and limits: Based on reports, TCR beta sequences accurately predicted HLA-A and HLA-B alleles for most subjects. Using a false discovery rate of 0.05, a later analysis showed that 15,000 to 20,000 TCR beta sequences were associated with HLA alleles.

The CDR3 extends over 14 amino acids. The germline V gene encodes CDR1 SEHNR and CDR2 FQNEAQ (reference sequence). V lost 1 base to trimming and J lost 2 bases; unmatched junction nucleotides: 2. The PCR ran on 60 Vbeta and 13 Jbeta primers. TCRdb keeps only in-frame clones here, not all; method: immunoSEQ multiplex PCR. This table has roughly 230,000 clones, approximately 85% appearing once. This TCR came from a girl aged 2 to 10 in good health and CMV-seronegative. The J gene is TRBJ2-7, the V gene TRBV7-9; 7 bases line up with TRBD1. The sample comprised PBMCs. The CDR3 is CASSLGTGTYEQYF. The DNA for the CDR3 is TGTGCCAGCAGCTTAGGGACAGGAACCTACGAGCAGTACTTC.